This is a list of T cell receptor beta chains from one sample in a study of control samples from healthy donors and cancer patients. Clones were sequenced by immunoSEQ multiplex PCR, and TCRdb holds only the in-frame ones, with some missing. Of about 160,000 clones in the sample, over 90% were seen once. Sequenced sample: blood. Receptors were obtained from a woman under 40 in good health. Both conserved end residues are part of each CDR3. Each record gives: V gene, D gene, clone size, J gene, CDR3 protein, CDR3 DNA. D genes are given only for firm matches. Not all rows give a size; the values are once, few, many and, for expanded clones, a class.

TRBV24-1	-	-	TRBJ2-5	CATSGAGRSQETQYF	TGTGCCACCAGTGGGGCAGGGCGTTCGCAAGAGACCCAGTACTTC
TRBV2	TRBD1	-	TRBJ1-1	CASRGGQGNTEAFF	TGTGCCAGCAGGGGAGGACAGGGGAACACTGAAGCTTTCTTT
TRBV14	TRBD2	-	TRBJ2-7	CASSLFPRASGGKGSEQYF	TGTGCCAGCAGCCTCTTCCCGAGGGCTAGCGGGGGGAAGGGTTCCGAGCAGTACTTC
TRBV9	-	-	TRBJ1-2	CASSVAGRSGYGYTF	TGTGCCAGCAGCGTAGCAGGCAGAAGCGGCTATGGCTACACCTTC
TRBV30	-	-	TRBJ1-2	CAWSVRRTHYGYTF	TGTGCCTGGAGTGTACGTCGGACCCACTATGGCTACACCTTC
TRBV24-1	-	-	TRBJ2-7	CATSDLIHHEQYF	TGTGCCACCAGTGATTTGATACACCACGAGCAGTACTTC
TRBV12-2	-	-	TRBJ2-5	CASRFEETQYF	TGTGCAAGTCGCTTTGAAGAGACCCAGTACTTC
TRBV5-4	-	-	TRBJ1-6	CASSYGTPNSYSPLHF	TGTGCCAGCAGCTACGGGACACCTAACTCCTATTCACCCCTCCACTTT
TRBV7-9	-	-	TRBJ2-5	CANTKSGTTAHQETQYF	TGTGCCAACACCAAATCCGGGACCACAGCCCACCAAGAGACCCAGTACTTC
TRBV28	-	-	TRBJ2-7	CASSFGQFDYEQYF	TGTGCCAGCAGTTTCGGACAGTTCGACTACGAGCAGTACTTC
TRBV4-2	TRBD1	-	TRBJ1-6	CASSQEDRENSPLHF	TGTGCCAGCAGCCAAGAGGACAGGGAGAATTCACCCCTCCACTTT
TRBV6-5	-	once	TRBJ1-2	CASTLHGTNYGYTF	TGTGCCAGCACCTTGCATGGGACCAACTATGGCTACACCTTC
TRBV3-1/TRBV3-2	-	-	TRBJ2-7	CASSQDVSAYEQYF	TGTGCCAGCAGCCAAGATGTTAGCGCCTACGAGCAGTACTTC
TRBV2	-	-	TRBJ2-6	CASCFSSGANVLTF	TGTGCCAGTTGCTTCAGCTCTGGGGCCAACGTCCTGACTTTC
TRBV3-1/TRBV3-2	-	-	TRBJ1-3	CASSPTGAGNTIYF	TGTGCCAGCAGCCCGACGGGAGCTGGAAACACCATATATTTT
TRBV6-5	-	-	TRBJ1-3	CASSYSGNSGNTIYF	TGTGCCAGCAGTTACTCTGGGAACTCTGGAAACACCATATATTTT
TRBV5-1	TRBD2	once	TRBJ2-2	CASRAGTSGRNTGELFF	TGCGCCAGCAGAGCCGGGACTAGCGGGAGGAACACCGGGGAGCTGTTTTTT
TRBV3-1/TRBV3-2	-	once	TRBJ2-2	CASSQVSTGELFF	TGTGCCAGCAGCCAAGTTTCGACCGGGGAGCTGTTTTTT
TRBV7-9	TRBD1	-	TRBJ2-1	CASRNPGQGRYYNEQFF	TGTGCCAGCAGGAATCCGGGACAGGGGCGATACTACAATGAGCAGTTCTTC
TRBV14	-	-	TRBJ1-2	CASSQDARTAGYTF	TGTGCCAGCAGCCAAGATGCCAGAACCGCTGGCTACACCTTC
TRBV19	TRBD2	-	TRBJ2-3	CASSIRSSGSTDTQYF	TGTGCCAGTAGTATACGATCTAGCGGAAGCACAGATACGCAGTATTTT
TRBV11-2	-	-	TRBJ2-1	CASSLGQVGYNEQFF	TGTGCCAGCAGCTTAGGTCAGGTGGGCTACAATGAGCAGTTCTTC
TRBV3-1/TRBV3-2	TRBD2	-	TRBJ2-1	CASSPHRAGVTYNEQFF	TGTGCCAGCAGCCCCCATAGGGCGGGAGTCACCTACAATGAGCAGTTCTTC
TRBV4-2	-	-	TRBJ1-1	CASTPQGVWDTEAFF	TGTGCCAGCACTCCTCAGGGTGTTTGGGACACTGAAGCTTTCTTT
TRBV6-6	-	-	TRBJ1-5	CATGTGGISQPQHF	TGTGCCACCGGGACGGGGGGAATAAGCCAGCCCCAGCATTTT
TRBV5-1	TRBD2	-	TRBJ2-1	CASSLTAGGNNEQFF	TGCGCCAGCAGCTTGACAGCGGGGGGGAACAATGAGCAGTTCTTC
TRBV6-5	-	-	TRBJ1-5	CASSSNGNQPQHF	TGTGCCAGCAGTTCTAATGGCAATCAGCCCCAGCATTTT
TRBV9	TRBD1	once	TRBJ1-2	CASSLRTGRSYGYTF	TGTGCCAGCAGCCTCCGGACAGGGCGGTCCTATGGCTACACCTTC
TRBV4-1	TRBD1	-	TRBJ1-2	CASSQVRDRVSGYTF	TGCGCCAGCAGCCAAGTTAGGGACAGGGTATCGGGCTACACCTTC
TRBV6-5	-	-	TRBJ2-2	CASSYNTGELFF	TGTGCCAGCAGTTATAACACCGGGGAGCTGTTTTTT
TRBV6-1	-	-	TRBJ2-1	CASSVAGSYNEQFF	TGTGCCAGCAGTGTAGCAGGCTCCTACAATGAGCAGTTCTTC
TRBV5-1	TRBD1	-	TRBJ2-1	CASSFGTGVFNEQFF	TGCGCCAGCAGTTTTGGGACAGGGGTTTTCAATGAGCAGTTCTTC
TRBV3-1/TRBV3-2	-	-	TRBJ2-7	CASTPIGSGRQYF	TGTGCCAGCACCCCCATCGGGTCGGGTAGGCAGTACTTC
TRBV7-7	-	-	TRBJ2-1	CASSLSHRRDPSYNEQFF	TGCGCTAGCAGCTTATCGCACCGGCGGGACCCCTCCTACAATGAGCAGTTCTTC
TRBV27	-	-	TRBJ1-5	CASSWGRNSNQPQHF	TGTGCCAGCAGCTGGGGACGGAATAGCAATCAGCCCCAGCATTTT
TRBV5-6	TRBD2	-	TRBJ2-1	CASSFGLAGSREQFF	TGTGCCAGCAGCTTCGGACTAGCGGGTTCAAGGGAGCAGTTCTTC
TRBV5-1	-	-	TRBJ1-6	CASSLGAGRERNSPLHF	TGCGCCAGCAGCTTGGGGGCAGGGAGGGAGCGGAATTCACCCCTCCACTTT
TRBV27	-	-	TRBJ2-7	CASSLIPPGYEQYF	TGTGCCAGCAGTTTAATTCCCCCGGGCTACGAGCAGTACTTC
TRBV28	-	-	TRBJ2-2	CASSFRGRYTGELFF	TGTGCCAGCAGTTTTCGGGGGCGGTACACCGGGGAGCTGTTTTTT
TRBV4-1	TRBD2	-	TRBJ2-5	CASSQPLAGGKETQYF	TGCGCCAGCAGCCAACCACTAGCGGGAGGTAAAGAGACCCAGTACTTC
TRBV11-2	TRBD1	-	TRBJ1-1	CASSLKALRDRGTEAFF	TGTGCCAGCAGCTTAAAAGCATTGAGGGACAGGGGCACTGAAGCTTTCTTT
TRBV28	-	-	TRBJ2-1	CASSYDIDRTYNEQFF	TGTGCCAGCAGTTATGATATCGACAGAACCTACAATGAGCAGTTCTTC